This TCR beta chain appears in the sequencing data of a study of control samples from healthy donors and cancer patients. The germline gives CDR1 MNHEY, CDR2 SVGAGI. This CDR3 has 13 residues. V lost 2 bases and J 7 bases, leaving 8 bases between the germline ends. Here immunoSEQ multiplex PCR was the method, and the copy in TCRdb shows in-frame clones only, minus some. Among almost 90,000 clones listed, more than 75% were seen once. The chain uses TRBV6-5 and TRBJ2-2; D is unclear. The receptor's source is a woman aged 40 to 50 in good health. The material sequenced was blood. The CDR3 region is CASSYPQVGELFF. CDR3 in DNA: TGTGCCAGCAGTTACCCCCAGGTCGGGGAGCTGTTTTTT.